This T cell receptor beta chain was sequenced for a study of cytomegalovirus exposure and HLA in healthy donors. Trimming stripped 4 bases from V and 6 bases from J, with 16 bases between. The CDR3 runs 14 residues. Germline V gives CDR1 SGHRS, CDR2 YFSETQ. The table came from immunoSEQ multiplex PCR; TCRdb's copy has only in-frame clones and leaves some out. The table lists roughly 80,000 clones, around 92% of them singletons. As concerns this clone: What it binds is unknown.

Findings of the study overall: The study put 150 to 200 TCR beta chains on its list as cytomegalovirus-associated. Reported performance of the classifier showed diagnosis of cytomegalovirus status with high specificity and sensitivity.

This sequence joins TRBV5-1 and TRBJ1-2; tentative D call: TRBD1 (5 bases). The sequence came from a man aged 18 to 29 in good health and CMV-seronegative. The specimen sequenced was PBMCs. The CDR3 here is CASSQGPIPNGYTF. CDR3 nucleotide sequence: TGCGCCAGCAGCCAGGGCCCGATTCCAAATGGCTACACCTTC.